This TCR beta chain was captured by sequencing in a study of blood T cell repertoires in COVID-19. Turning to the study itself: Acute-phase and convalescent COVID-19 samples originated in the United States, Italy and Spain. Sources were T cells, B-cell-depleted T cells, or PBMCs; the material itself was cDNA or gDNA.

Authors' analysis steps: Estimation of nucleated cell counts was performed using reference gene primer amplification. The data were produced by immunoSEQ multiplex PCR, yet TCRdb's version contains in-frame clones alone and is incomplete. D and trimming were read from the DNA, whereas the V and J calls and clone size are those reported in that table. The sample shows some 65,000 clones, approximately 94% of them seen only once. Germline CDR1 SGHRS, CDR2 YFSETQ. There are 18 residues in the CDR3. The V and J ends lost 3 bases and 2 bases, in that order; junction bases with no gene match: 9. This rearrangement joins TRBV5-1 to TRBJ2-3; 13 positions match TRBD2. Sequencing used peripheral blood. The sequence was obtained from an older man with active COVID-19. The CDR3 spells CASSYAGLAGRNTDTQYF. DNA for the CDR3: TGCGCCAGCAGCTACGCGGGACTAGCGGGGAGAAACACAGATACGCAGTATTTT.